The 22 T cell receptor beta chains listed next were all sequenced from one sample in a study of T cell responses to AZD1222 COVID-19 vaccine. Sequencing was performed with immunoSEQ multiplex PCR; in TCRdb, only in-frame clones are kept and a portion is missing. The sample lists approximately 82,000 clones, approximately 90% occurring once. The material was peripheral blood, obtained on day 0 of AZD1222 vaccination. The receptors shown here come from an adult in good health.

This chain connects TRBV7-2 to TRBJ2-3, with unresolved D. The CDR3 is 12 amino acids. With 1 base removed from V and 10 bases from J, the gap between germline ends came to 9 bases. Germline CDR1 SGHTA, CDR2 FQGNSA. CDR3 protein: CASSLEGLAQYF. The CDR3 DNA is TGTGCCAGCAGCTTAGAAGGGTTGGCGCAGTATTTT.

The gene calls are TRBV28 and TRBJ2-7; a possible D gene is TRBD1 (5 bases). This CDR3 spans 14 amino acids. With 2 bases removed from V and 2 bases from J, the gap between germline ends came to 10 bases. Germline V gene sequence: CDR1 MDHEN, CDR2 SYDVKM. The CDR3 here is CASSLRQGTYEQYF. The CDR3 DNA reads as TGTGCCAGCAGTTTACGGCAGGGCACCTACGAGCAGTACTTC.

The V and J genes are TRBV27 and TRBJ2-3; 11 bases are shared with TRBD2. The germline V gene encodes CDR1 MNHEY and CDR2 SMNVEV (reference sequence). The CDR3 is 16 residues long. The J segment lost 5 bases and the V segment lost 4 bases, leaving 8 bases of the junction unmatched. The CDR3: CASSSSGGTKGDTQYF. The CDR3, as DNA: TGTGCCAGCAGTTCTAGCGGGGGGACCAAAGGAGATACGCAGTATTTT.

The chain couples TRBV19 to TRBJ1-2; D might be TRBD1 (6 bases). The CDR3 is made up of 14 amino acids. In germline, CDR1 is LNHDA, CDR2 SQIVND (reference sequence). The V gene lost 4 bases and the J gene lost 4 bases, with 13 bases spanning the gap. CDR3 in amino acids: CASSSVGGTYGYTF. DNA of the CDR3: TGTGCCAGTAGTAGTGTGGGGGGCACCTATGGCTACACCTTC. Based on the CDR3 plus reference TRBV19 and TRBJ1-2, the full variable domain is DGGITQSPKYLFRKEGQNVTLSCEQNLNHDAMYWYRQDPGQGLRLIYYSQIVNDFQKGDIAEGYSVSREKKESFPLTVTSAQKNPTAFYLCASSSVGGTYGYTFGSGTRLTVV.

The J gene is TRBJ1-2, the V gene TRBV6-2 or TRBV6-3, with 7 positions matching TRBD1. Germline trimming cut 2 bases from V and 1 base from J; bases unmatched to any gene: 7. This CDR3 has 16 amino acids. Germline V gene data show CDR1 as MNHEY and CDR2 as SVGEGT. The CDR3: CASSYLRQGYNYGYTF. CDR3 coding DNA: TGTGCCAGCAGTTACCTGCGACAGGGATATAACTATGGCTACACCTTC.

This clone was seen a single time. This rearrangement joins TRBV5-1 to TRBJ1-1; 8 nucleotides align to TRBD1. The V segment lost 4 bases and the J segment 1 base; nucleotides outside the gene matches: 6. CDR3 length: 15 residues. Germline V gene sequence: CDR1 SGHRS, CDR2 YFSETQ. The CDR3 spells CASSPGQGPNTEAFF. As DNA, the CDR3 is TGCGCCAGCAGCCCCGGACAGGGCCCGAACACTGAAGCTTTCTTT.

For the CDR3, the DNA is TGTGCCTGGACTAGGAAGGGCGGTTCATTACCTCAGCCCCAGCATTTT. It specifies CAWTRKGGSLPQPQHF. The gene calls are TRBV30 and TRBJ1-5, with D unclear. The V end was cut by 4 bases, the J end by 6 bases, with 22 bases between. Germline CDR1 is GTSNPN and CDR2 is SVGIG (reference sequence). CDR3 length equals 16 residues.

The chain has TRBV30 and TRBJ1-4; D is undetermined. Germline CDR1 reads GTSNPN; CDR2 reads SVGIG (reference sequence). The V and J ends lost 3 bases and 10 bases respectively, with 12 bases between them. This CDR3 region has 12 residues. CDR3 protein: CAWSDLRGKLFF. In DNA, the CDR3 is TGTGCCTGGAGCGACCTCCGGGGAAAACTGTTTTTT.

The rearrangement links TRBV4-3 to TRBJ2-5; D not resolved. This CDR3 comprises 15 residues. Trimming pared 1 base from V and 7 bases from J, leaving 16 bases between. Germline CDR1 is LGHNA and CDR2 is YSLEER. The CDR3 region is CASSQVFSKSGTQYF. CDR3 coding DNA: TGCGCCAGCAGCCAAGTTTTTTCCAAATCCGGGACCCAGTACTTC.

The chain links TRBV6-2 or TRBV6-3 to TRBJ2-7; D is uncertain. CDR3 size: 11 residues. V was cut by 6 bases and J by 6 bases, with 9 bases left in between. Germline CDR1 is MNHEY and CDR2 is SVGEGT. This CDR3 reads CASSWTLEQYF. The CDR3 coding sequence is TGTGCCAGCAGCTGGACCCTCGAGCAGTACTTC.

This sequence joins TRBV7-2 and TRBJ1-2; a possible D gene is TRBD1 (6 bases). The CDR3 runs to 15 residues. Germline V lookup: CDR1 SGHTA, CDR2 FQGNSA. V lost 4 bases, J lost 4 bases, and 16 bases lay in between. The CDR3 nucleotides are TGTGCCAGCAGCTCTGGGGACAAGCCGAGCTATGGCTACACCTTC. Protein sequence: CASSSGDKPSYGYTF.

J is TRBJ2-5 and V is TRBV19, with TRBD2 identical over 8 bases. CDR3 length: 13 residues. V shed 4 bases and J 5 bases; nucleotides not matched to a gene: 3. The germline V gene has CDR1 LNHDA and CDR2 SQIVND (reference sequence). The CDR3 DNA reads as TGTGCCAGTAGTAAGGGACTAGAGGAGACCCAGTACTTC. Amino acids: CASSKGLEETQYF.

The chain has TRBV28 and TRBJ2-3; weak D call: TRBD1 (6 bases). Between the trimmed V and J ends, which lost 2 bases and 5 bases, there was a span of 11 bases. Germline V gene data show CDR1 as MDHEN and CDR2 as SYDVKM. The CDR3 has 14 residues. The CDR3 DNA is TGTGCCAGCAGTTTAGGCAGGGGAGTAGATACGCAGTATTTT. It translates to CASSLGRGVDTQYF.

The chain links TRBV5-6 to TRBJ1-3; D remains unclear. Trimming stripped 4 bases from V and 4 bases from J, with 15 bases between. The CDR3 is 15 amino acids. Germline CDR1 SGHDT, CDR2 YYEEEE. The CDR3 nucleotides are TGTGCCAGCAGCCCGACCGCCAGGCTCGGAAACACCATATATTTT. The encoded protein is CASSPTARLGNTIYF.

The chain employs TRBV7-2 and TRBJ2-3, with 7 nucleotides matching TRBD2. V was pared by 5 bases and J by 2 bases, with 7 bases of the junction left unmatched. The CDR3 sequence is 15 residues long. Germline loops: CDR1 SGHTA, CDR2 FQGNSA. The CDR3 region has the DNA TGTGCCAGCAGCCGGCGGGGGTTCGACACAGATACGCAGTATTTT. It specifies CASSRRGFDTDTQYF. Full variable domain (rest looked up from reference TRBV7-2 and TRBJ2-3): GAGVSQSPSNKVTEKGKDVELRCDPISGHTALYWYRQSLGQGLEFLIYFQGNSAPDKSGLPSDRFSAERTGGSVSTLTIQRTQQEDSAVYLCASSRRGFDTDTQYFGPGTRLTVL.

J is TRBJ2-3 and V is TRBV30; TRBD2 might be the D (7 bases). CDR3 length: 13 residues. Between the trimmed V and J ends, which lost 3 bases and 6 bases, there was a span of 13 bases. Germline V gene sequence: CDR1 GTSNPN, CDR2 SVGIG (reference sequence). The DNA of the CDR3 is TGTGCCTGGAGGTGGGGGGGGCCCGATACGCAGTATTTT. Its translation: CAWRWGGPDTQYF.

This chain connects TRBV14 to TRBJ2-6; D remains ambiguous. The CDR3 is made up of 15 amino acids. Germline-derived CDR1 and CDR2 are SGHDN and FVKESK. The V end was cut by 2 bases, the J end by 0 bases, with 5 bases between. The CDR3 DNA reads TGTGCCAGCAGCCAATGGGGCTCTGGGGCCAACGTCCTGACTTTC. The encoded protein is CASSQWGSGANVLTF.

The J gene is TRBJ2-4, the V gene TRBV28; D possibly corresponds to TRBD2 (5 bases). Germline V gives CDR1 MDHEN, CDR2 SYDVKM. Trimming removed 1 base at V and 1 base at J, with 8 bases between. CDR3 length: 15 residues. CDR3 in DNA: TGTGCCAGCAGTTTATTTAGGGAGGCCAAAAACATTCAGTACTTC. Its translation: CASSLFREAKNIQYF.

The CDR3 DNA sequence: TGCGCCAGCAACCGGGACAGCTATGGCTACACCTTC. Its translation is CASNRDSYGYTF. The genes are TRBV10-2 and TRBJ1-2, with 7 bases lining up with TRBD1. Germline V lookup: CDR1 WSHSY, CDR2 SAAADI. The J segment lost 4 bases and the V segment lost 7 bases, leaving 3 bases of the junction unmatched. The CDR3 runs 12 residues.

This rearrangement joins TRBV15 to TRBJ2-1; D is possibly TRBD2 (5 bases). Between the trimmed V and J ends, which lost 1 base and 4 bases, there was a span of 14 bases. Germline V lookup: CDR1 LNHNV, CDR2 YYDKDF (reference sequence). The CDR3 consists of 16 residues. DNA for the CDR3: TGTGCCACCAGCAGAGCCCGGGATACCTCATACAATGAGCAGTTCTTC. Protein product: CATSRARDTSYNEQFF.

The CDR3 is CASSSDRAEQYF. As DNA, the CDR3 is TGTGCCAGCAGCTCCGACAGGGCCGAGCAGTACTTC. The V and J genes are TRBV11-3 and TRBJ2-7; TRBD1 matches 7 bases. Looked up from germline, CDR1 is SGHNT and CDR2 is YENEEA. There are 12 residues in the CDR3. V was pared by 4 bases and J by 6 bases, with 3 bases of the junction left unmatched.

This sequence joins TRBV5-6 and TRBJ2-1; the D is unclear. V dropped 1 base and J dropped 0 bases, with 11 bases sitting between them. This CDR3 is 16 amino acids long. Germline CDR1 SGHDT, CDR2 YYEEEE. For the CDR3, the DNA is TGTGCCAGCAGCTTGTTCCGACCGAGCTCCTACAATGAGCAGTTCTTC. Translating it yields CASSLFRPSSYNEQFF.